These 24 T cell receptor beta chains were all obtained from the same sample, sequenced in a study of early T cells in non-severe SARS-CoV-2 infection. A single record per CDR3 protein comes from TCRdb applying MiXCR to the 5' RACE reads. Counted here are 45,000 to 65,000 distinct CDR3 sequences, roughly 9.2% occurring once; the ten biggest clones make up less than 5%. The sample was whole blood. The receptors stem from an adult who was a healthcare worker with PCR-confirmed SARS-CoV-2 infection or an uninfected control (not recorded which).

The rearrangement joins TRBV25-1 to TRBJ2-7, with D perhaps TRBD1 (6 bases). V lost 6 bases to trimming and J lost 0 bases, with 15 bases between them. The germline V gene encodes CDR1 MGHDK and CDR2 SYGVNS. The CDR3 is 15 amino acids. The DNA for the CDR3 is TGTGCCAGCAGACCTAACAGGGCTAGCTCCTACGAGCAGTACTTC. Protein: CASRPNRASSYEQYF.

There are many counts of this clonotype. This chain links TRBV30 with TRBJ1-1; 8 nucleotides match TRBD1. With V trimmed by 4 bases and J by 5 bases, 6 bases remained unmatched. The CDR3 is 13 residues long. The germline V gene encodes CDR1 GTSNPN and CDR2 SVGIG (reference sequence). The CDR3 DNA is TGTGCCTGGAACCCACAGGGGGGTACTGAAGCTTTCTTT. Its protein is CAWNPQGGTEAFF.

This clonotype was counted at least ten times. The gene calls are TRBV6-1 and TRBJ1-5; no reliable D call. The CDR3 covers 12 residues. Germline CDR1 MNHNS, CDR2 SASEGT. V shed 4 bases and J shed 6 bases, with 7 bases lying between them. CDR3 loop: CASSGGGQPQHF. The CDR3 DNA sequence: TGTGCCAGCAGTGGAGGAGGTCAGCCCCAGCATTTT.

This clonotype was recorded many times. V is TRBV24-1 and J is TRBJ2-2; the D is unclear. In germline, CDR1 is KGHDR, CDR2 SFDVKD. The CDR3 runs to 13 residues. Trimming left V 6 bases short and J 1 base short, with 5 bases between. CDR3 DNA: TGTGCCACCAGTCCAGGGAACACCGGGGAGCTGTTTTTT. It specifies CATSPGNTGELFF.

This clonotype showed up many times. The chain carries TRBV6-5 and TRBJ1-1; 9 bases are shared with TRBD1. The J segment lost 0 bases and the V segment lost 4 bases, leaving 6 bases of the junction unmatched. The CDR3 has 16 residues. Germline V lookup: CDR1 MNHEY, CDR2 SVGAGI. This CDR3 is CASSSGTGFMNTEAFF. In DNA form, the CDR3 reads TGTGCCAGCAGTTCCGGGACAGGGTTTATGAACACTGAAGCTTTCTTT.

This clonotype has ten or more counts. The V gene is TRBV2, the J gene TRBJ1-1; TRBD1 matches 9 bases. The V gene's germline CDR1 is SNHLY and CDR2 FYNNEI. The CDR3 is 11 amino acids. V dropped 6 bases and J dropped 8; count of bases not matched to a gene: 1. CDR3 sequence: CASRGTGEAFF. The CDR3 DNA sequence: TGTGCCAGCAGGGGGACAGGGGAAGCTTTCTTT.

This clonotype was counted at least ten times. This rearrangement joins TRBV7-3 to TRBJ2-1, with 10 bases lining up with TRBD2. V was pared by 8 bases and J by 8 bases, with 15 bases of the junction left unmatched. The CDR3 length is 16 residues. CDR1 is SGHTA and CDR2 is FQGTGA in the germline V gene. The CDR3 region is CASSALGSGGDDEQFF. In DNA form, the CDR3 reads TGTGCCAGCTCCGCGCTTGGGAGCGGGGGGGACGATGAGCAGTTCTTC.

In its sample, this clonotype was seen a few times. The CDR3 DNA is TGTGCCAGCAGCCCCGGGACTACCTCCTACGAGCAGTACTTC. Translated: CASSPGTTSYEQYF. The chain joins TRBV9 to TRBJ2-7; 7 bases align to TRBD2. The CDR3 contains 14 residues. Trimming took 4 bases from V and 0 from J; bases not matched to a gene: 4. Germline CDR1 reads SGDLS; CDR2 reads YYNGEE.

This clonotype occurred many times. The rearrangement joins TRBV7-2 to TRBJ2-3; no firm D call. CDR1 is SGHTA, CDR2 FQGNSA, per germline. Trimming removed 5 bases at V and 6 bases at J, with 15 bases between. The CDR3 consists of 14 residues. CDR3 residues: CASSRQNPRDTQYF. CDR3 nucleotides: TGTGCCAGCAGCCGCCAAAACCCAAGGGATACGCAGTATTTT.

This clonotype was counted at least ten times. DNA of the CDR3: TGTGCCAGCATTCCCGGGACGGTGAACACCGGGGAGCTGTTTTTT. Amino acids: CASIPGTVNTGELFF. The V and J genes are TRBV7-2 and TRBJ2-2, with D perhaps matching TRBD1 or TRBD2 (5 bases each). CDR1 is SGHTA, CDR2 FQGNSA, per germline. The CDR3 consists of 15 residues. Trimming left V 7 bases short and J 1 base short, with 13 bases between.

This clonotype was seen repeatedly, ten times or more. The gene calls are TRBV5-5 and TRBJ2-1, with a possible D match to TRBD2 (5 bases). The CDR3 runs 15 residues. With 6 bases removed from V and 10 bases from J, the gap between germline ends came to 23 bases. Per the germline V gene, CDR1 is SGHKS and CDR2 is YYEKEE (reference sequence). CDR3 sequence reads: CASILGGSSPGEQFF. DNA for the CDR3: TGTGCCAGCATCCTGGGTGGGAGTTCCCCCGGGGAGCAGTTCTTC.

This clonotype was picked up many times. At one end, the junction sequence differs from germline, possibly due to a read error. This sequence joins TRBV7-9 and TRBJ1-4, with D perhaps matching TRBD1 (5 bases). Germline assignment: CDR1 SEHNR and CDR2 FQNEAQ (reference sequence). The CDR3 spans 13 residues. CDR3 DNA: TGTGTCAGCCATGGGGGGGTCCACGAAAAACTGTTTTTT. Its protein product is CVSHGGVHEKLFF.

This clonotype showed up many times. The rearrangement joins TRBV7-3 to TRBJ2-3, with no clear D. CDR3 length equals 12 residues. V was pared by 2 bases and J by 6 bases, with 6 bases between. Germline CDR1 reads SGHTA; CDR2 reads FQGTGA. In nucleotides, the CDR3 is TGTGCCAGCAGCTTATTTGGGGATACGCAGTATTTT. It yields the protein CASSLFGDTQYF.

This clonotype has a count of ten or more. CDR3 sequence (DNA): TGTGCCAGCACGGAGTACTACACAGATACGCAGTATTTT. Amino acids: CASTEYYTDTQYF. The chain has TRBV6-1 and TRBJ2-3; D remains ambiguous. V was clipped by 7 bases and J by 2 bases, with 10 bases between them. The CDR3 length is 13 residues. Germline CDR1 and CDR2: MNHNS and SASEGT.

The sample holds many counts of this clonotype. The chain carries TRBV20-1 and TRBJ2-5; a weak D match, TRBD2 (6 bases). In germline, CDR1 is DFQATT, CDR2 SNEGSKA (reference sequence). Trimming shortened V by 1 base and J by 5 bases, and 11 bases separated the two germline ends. This CDR3 is built from 13 residues. CDR3: CSARAGEGETQYF. The DNA of the CDR3 is TGCAGTGCTAGAGCGGGAGAGGGGGAGACCCAGTACTTC.

This clonotype was observed at least ten times. This chain uses TRBV20-1 with TRBJ1-2, with D perhaps matching TRBD1 (5 bases). V was cut by 1 base and J by 1 base, with 13 bases left in between. CDR3 length: 15 residues. From germline, CDR1 is DFQATT and CDR2 SNEGSKA (reference sequence). DNA for the CDR3: TGCAGTGCTAGAGGTGGGGCAGACTTTAACTATGGCTACACCTTC. It yields the protein CSARGGADFNYGYTF.

This clonotype was picked up many times. V gene TRBV7-8 combines with J gene TRBJ1-3, with 11 nucleotides matching TRBD1. The junction had 4 bases not matched to a gene; V was cut back by 3 bases and J by 0 bases. This CDR3 is built from 17 residues. Germline CDR1 SGHVS, CDR2 FQNEAQ. CDR3 in amino acids: CASSFGQGAFSGNTIYF. CDR3 sequence (DNA): TGTGCCAGCAGCTTCGGACAGGGGGCGTTCTCTGGAAACACCATATATTTT.

The CDR3 loop is CATSAWTKNEQFF. The CDR3 DNA follows: TGTGCCACCAGTGCCTGGACAAAAAATGAGCAGTTCTTC. The chain recombines TRBV24-1 with TRBJ2-1; the D gene is possibly TRBD1 (5 bases). The CDR3 contains 13 residues. Trimming took off 5 bases at V and 7 bases at J, with 11 bases between the two ends. Germline CDR1 and CDR2: KGHDR and SFDVKD.

In its sample, this clonotype was seen many times. The rearrangement joins TRBV7-2 to TRBJ1-1; possibly TRBD1 for D (5 bases). Trimming took off 4 bases at V and 10 bases at J, with 25 bases between the two ends. There are 16 residues in the CDR3. Germline CDR1 SGHTA, CDR2 FQGNSA. This CDR3 reads CASSSLIGAVAGGAFF. CDR3 bases: TGTGCCAGCAGCTCATTGATTGGGGCCGTCGCGGGCGGAGCTTTCTTT.

This clonotype appeared a few times. This sequence joins TRBV10-3 and TRBJ2-1, with D maybe TRBD1 (5 bases). Trimming took off 7 bases at V and 0 bases at J, with 10 bases between the two ends. CDR3 length: 14 residues. CDR1 and CDR2 (germline): ENHRY, SYGVKD. Written as DNA, the CDR3 is TGTGCCATCACGCAGGGTAGCTCCTACAATGAGCAGTTCTTC. As protein: CAITQGSSYNEQFF.

The chain is built from TRBV28 and TRBJ1-1; D is ambiguous. The V gene lost 3 bases and the J gene lost 9 bases, with 14 bases spanning the gap. The CDR3 has 13 amino acids. CDR1 MDHEN and CDR2 SYDVKM come from the germline V gene. This CDR3 reads CASSFISVQKAFF. The CDR3 region has the DNA TGTGCCAGCAGTTTTATCTCAGTTCAGAAAGCTTTCTTT.

V gene TRBV5-1 combines with J gene TRBJ2-1; a weak D match, TRBD2 (6 bases). Germline CDR1 reads SGHRS; CDR2 reads YFSETQ. Trimming left V 4 bases short and J 0 bases short, with 23 bases between. The CDR3 runs to 19 residues. The CDR3 reads CASSHSRDSHQRSYNEQFF. The CDR3, as DNA: TGCGCCAGCAGCCACTCCCGGGACTCGCACCAGCGCTCCTACAATGAGCAGTTCTTC.

The chain carries TRBV29-1 and TRBJ2-3; tentatively, D is TRBD1 (5 bases). Germline V gives CDR1 SQVTM, CDR2 ANQGSEA. The CDR3 is 14 amino acids. V was cut by 7 bases and J by 1 base, with 15 bases left in between. Written as DNA, the CDR3 is TGCAGCGCGGCAGGGTCCGTCGGCACAGATACGCAGTATTTT. Protein: CSAAGSVGTDTQYF.

The table lists this clonotype with a few counts. The chain combines TRBV5-1 with TRBJ1-1; D is perhaps TRBD1 (5 bases). This CDR3 spans 14 amino acids. V was shortened by 4 bases and J by 1 base, with 11 bases between the two germline ends. CDR1 and CDR2 (germline): SGHRS, YFSETQ. The CDR3 spells CASSGGQRNTEAFF. As DNA, the CDR3 is TGCGCCAGCAGCGGCGGACAAAGGAACACTGAAGCTTTCTTT.